Listed below are T cell receptor beta chains from one sample, sequenced in a study of T cell responses to AZD1222 COVID-19 vaccine. Libraries were prepared by immunoSEQ multiplex PCR; TCRdb keeps only in-frame clonotypes and omits some of them. The table includes about 120,000 clones, about 91% detected once. The specimen was peripheral blood, collected on day 0 of AZD1222 vaccination. The receptor source for this set is an adult in good health. The CDR3 runs from the conserved cysteine through the conserved F or W. The order of the fields is clone size, V gene, D gene, J gene, CDR3 protein, CDR3 DNA. A D gene is named only where the DNA matches it firmly. Clone size appears in some rows only: once, few, many, or a class for an expanded clone.

.	TRBV3-1/TRBV3-2	TRBD1	TRBJ2-1	CASSLANLQGSSYNEQFF	TGTGCCAGCAGCCTAGCGAATCTACAGGGGAGCTCCTACAATGAGCAGTTCTTC
.	TRBV6-5	.	TRBJ1-1	CASPGRDQAFF	TGTGCCAGTCCTGGACGGGACCAAGCTTTCTTT
.	TRBV5-1	TRBD2	TRBJ2-1	CASSFGGLAGGRPRDEQFF	TGCGCCAGCAGCTTTGGGGGACTAGCGGGAGGAAGGCCGCGAGATGAGCAGTTCTTC
.	TRBV7-2	.	TRBJ1-1	CASSPPRIGLGYTEAFF	TGTGCCAGCAGCCCACCGCGAATAGGCCTAGGTTATACTGAAGCTTTCTTT
.	TRBV9	.	TRBJ2-3	CASSTPDGGEADTQYF	TGTGCCAGCAGCACTCCGGACGGGGGCGAGGCAGATACGCAGTATTTT
.	TRBV5-4	TRBD1	TRBJ1-6	CASSPAGGGTDSPLHF	TGTGCCAGCAGCCCCGCAGGGGGCGGGACGGATTCACCCCTCCACTTT
.	TRBV2	.	TRBJ2-7	CASRARGYYEQYF	TGTGCCAGCAGGGCGCGGGGTTACTACGAGCAGTACTTC
.	TRBV4-2	TRBD2	TRBJ2-1	CASSRGTSGAYNEQFF	TGTGCCAGCAGCCGGGGGACTAGCGGAGCCTACAATGAGCAGTTCTTC
.	TRBV9	TRBD2	TRBJ2-1	CASVRTSGSNEQFF	TGTGCCAGCGTGAGGACTAGCGGGAGCAATGAGCAGTTCTTC
.	TRBV7-9	TRBD1	TRBJ2-1	CASSPRQGPSYNEQFF	TGTGCCAGCAGCCCGCGACAGGGACCTTCCTACAATGAGCAGTTCTTC
.	TRBV6-5	TRBD2	TRBJ2-7	CASRSRLATHEQYF	TGTGCCAGCAGATCAAGACTAGCAACCCACGAGCAGTACTTC
.	TRBV7-9	.	TRBJ2-2	CASSLVESRAGELFF	TGTGCCAGCAGCTTAGTGGAGTCGCGCGCCGGGGAGCTGTTTTTT
.	TRBV5-1	.	TRBJ1-2	CASSLGQLGGDGYTF	TGCGCCAGCAGCTTGGGCCAGCTCGGGGGCGACGGCTACACCTTC
.	TRBV29-1	.	TRBJ2-1	CSGTSTSSYNEQFF	TGCAGTGGTACTAGCACCAGCTCCTACAATGAGCAGTTCTTC
.	TRBV6-5	.	TRBJ1-1	CASSYGGVRDTEAFF	TGTGCCAGCAGTTACGGGGGGGTTAGGGACACTGAAGCTTTCTTT
.	TRBV13	.	TRBJ1-5	CASSLGSRPQHF	TGTGCCAGCAGCTTAGGGTCGAGGCCCCAGCATTTT
.	TRBV4-2	.	TRBJ2-3	CASSQDPRDSPYF	TGTGCCAGCAGCCAAGACCCTCGGGACTCCCCTTATTTT
.	TRBV7-2	.	TRBJ2-7	CASSAVIGRNHEQYF	TGTGCCAGCAGCGCGGTCATAGGCCGGAATCACGAGCAGTACTTC
once	TRBV5-1	.	TRBJ1-2	CASSLNQMIYGYTF	TGCGCCAGCAGCTTGAACCAAATGATTTATGGCTACACCTTC
.	TRBV9	.	TRBJ1-1	CASSVDGAGTEAFF	TGTGCCAGCAGCGTAGATGGGGCGGGCACTGAAGCTTTCTTT
.	TRBV4-1	.	TRBJ2-7	CASSPGPIPYEQYF	TGCGCCAGCAGCCCAGGGCCTATCCCCTACGAGCAGTACTTC
.	TRBV29-1	TRBD1	TRBJ2-7	CSVASGTGMVYEQYF	TGCAGCGTAGCCTCCGGGACAGGGATGGTCTACGAGCAGTACTTC
.	TRBV9	.	TRBJ1-3	CASSLKSGNTIYF	TGTGCCAGCTCCCTGAAATCTGGAAACACCATATATTTT
.	TRBV6-5	.	TRBJ2-5	CASSYSQLTQETQYF	TGTGCCAGCAGTTACTCGCAGCTTACCCAAGAGACCCAGTACTTC
.	TRBV19	.	TRBJ1-1	CASSISPRAGTEAFF	TGTGCCAGTAGTATAAGTCCTCGGGCGGGAACTGAAGCTTTCTTT
.	TRBV7-2	.	TRBJ1-1	CASSLDVGLNTEAFF	TGTGCCAGCAGCTTAGATGTGGGGTTAAACACTGAAGCTTTCTTT
.	TRBV2	.	TRBJ1-1	CASSVIGGANTEAFF	TGTGCCAGCAGTGTTATTGGAGGTGCGAACACTGAAGCTTTCTTT
.	TRBV5-1	TRBD2	TRBJ2-1	CASSQGHLTSGRAYEQFF	TGCGCCAGCAGCCAAGGACACCTGACTAGCGGGAGGGCCTATGAGCAGTTCTTC
.	TRBV10-2	.	TRBJ1-2	CASRNPDTPYGYTF	TGCGCCAGCAGAAACCCGGACACCCCATATGGCTACACCTTC
.	TRBV19	.	TRBJ1-5	CACGRGRVGQNQPQHF	TGTGCCTGCGGGCGAGGGCGGGTGGGTCAGAATCAGCCCCAGCATTTT
.	TRBV12-3/TRBV12-4	.	TRBJ2-1	CASSSDNEQFF	TGTGCCAGCAGCTCAGACAATGAGCAGTTCTTC
.	TRBV6-5	.	TRBJ1-4	CASARRVGNEKLFF	TGTGCCAGCGCCCGACGAGTAGGGAATGAAAAACTGTTTTTT
.	TRBV19	.	TRBJ1-5	CASSIGGVYNQPQHF	TGTGCCAGTAGTATAGGGGGGGTTTACAATCAGCCCCAGCATTTT
.	TRBV2	.	TRBJ1-6	CASSAQPLGGSPLHF	TGTGCCAGCAGTGCCCAGCCATTAGGCGGTTCACCCCTCCACTTT
.	TRBV5-6	TRBD2	TRBJ2-5	CASSLSPREVKTQYF	TGTGCCAGCAGCTTGTCCCCGCGGGAGGTCAAGACCCAGTACTTC
.	TRBV4-1	.	TRBJ1-5	CASSQAPWQPQHF	TGCGCCAGCAGCCAAGCACCCTGGCAGCCCCAGCATTTT
.	TRBV7-9	.	TRBJ2-3	CAQDRGTDTQYF	TGTGCCCAAGATCGGGGCACAGATACGCAGTATTTT
.	TRBV10-1	TRBD2	TRBJ2-3	CASTRTSGSADTQYF	TGCGCCAGCACCCGGACTAGCGGGAGTGCAGATACGCAGTATTTT
.	TRBV19	.	TRBJ2-3	CASSPTHRDWNTQYF	TGTGCCAGTAGTCCTACTCACAGGGATTGGAATACGCAGTATTTT
.	TRBV30	.	TRBJ1-1	CAWSPRGKTEAFF	TGTGCCTGGAGTCCCCGGGGGAAGACTGAAGCTTTCTTT
.	TRBV7-2	.	TRBJ2-3	CASSESPSLDTQYF	TGTGCCAGCAGCGAATCGCCCTCGCTAGATACGCAGTATTTT